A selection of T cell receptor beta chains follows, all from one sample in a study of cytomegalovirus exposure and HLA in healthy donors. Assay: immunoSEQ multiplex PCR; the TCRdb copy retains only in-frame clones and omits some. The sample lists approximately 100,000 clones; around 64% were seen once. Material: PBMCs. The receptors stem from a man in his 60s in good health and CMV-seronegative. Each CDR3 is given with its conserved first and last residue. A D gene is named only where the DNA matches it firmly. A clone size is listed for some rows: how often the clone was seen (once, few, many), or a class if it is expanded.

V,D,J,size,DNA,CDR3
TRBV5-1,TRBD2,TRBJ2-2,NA,TGCGCCAGCAGCGCCCGAGGGCGGGAGGGGACCGGGGAGCTGTTTTTT,CASSARGREGTGELFF
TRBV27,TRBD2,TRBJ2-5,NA,TGTGCCAGCAGTTCGGGACTAGCGGGGACCCAAGAGACCCAGTACTTC,CASSSGLAGTQETQYF
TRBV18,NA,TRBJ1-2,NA,TGTGCCAGCTCACTCGAGGGAGATGGCTACACCTTC,CASSLEGDGYTF
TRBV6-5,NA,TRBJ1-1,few,TGTGCCAGCAGTTCCGACAAACAGAGGGCTAATACTGAAGCTTTCTTT,CASSSDKQRANTEAFF
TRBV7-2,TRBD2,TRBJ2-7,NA,TGTGCCAGCAGCTTAGCGCAGGCGGGAGGCCGCTACGAGCAGTACTTC,CASSLAQAGGRYEQYF
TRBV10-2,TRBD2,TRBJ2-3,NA,TGCGCCAGCCGTCGGACTAGCGGCTTAGCTAGCACAGATACGCAGTATTTT,CASRRTSGLASTDTQYF
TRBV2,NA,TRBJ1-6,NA,TGTGCCAGCAGTGGCGTAGGCAGGGTTTTCGGTAATTCACCCCTCCACTTT,CASSGVGRVFGNSPLHF
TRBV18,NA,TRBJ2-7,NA,TGTGCCAGCTCGCCGGGACTTTACGAGCAGTACTTC,CASSPGLYEQYF
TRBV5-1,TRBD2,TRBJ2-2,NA,TGCGCCAGCAGCATGGGACTAGCGGGGGCCGTCACCGGGGAGCTGTTTTTT,CASSMGLAGAVTGELFF
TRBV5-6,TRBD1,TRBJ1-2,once,TGTGCCAGCAGCCCCGGACAGGCTAACTATGGCTACACCTTC,CASSPGQANYGYTF
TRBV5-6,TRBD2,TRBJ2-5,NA,TGTGCCAGCAGCTTGGTGAGGGTACTAGCGGGGACCCAAGAGACCCAGTACTTC,CASSLVRVLAGTQETQYF
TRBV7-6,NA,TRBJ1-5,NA,TGTGCCAGCAGCTCAGGCAGCAGCAATCAGCCCCAGCATTTT,CASSSGSSNQPQHF
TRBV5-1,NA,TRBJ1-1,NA,TGCGCCAGCAGCTTGGTGGGGGGAGGCACTGAAGCTTTCTTT,CASSLVGGGTEAFF
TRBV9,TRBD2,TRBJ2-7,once,TGTGCCAGCAGCGTTACCTCTAGCGGGTACTACGAGCAGTACTTC,CASSVTSSGYYEQYF
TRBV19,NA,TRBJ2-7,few,TGTGCCAGTAGTATCCCAGGGGTGTACGAGCAGTACTTC,CASSIPGVYEQYF
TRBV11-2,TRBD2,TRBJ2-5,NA,TGTGCCAGCAGCGTCGGACGGGGGGGCCGCGAGACCCAGTACTTC,CASSVGRGGRETQYF
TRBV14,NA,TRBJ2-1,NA,TGTGCCAGCAGCCAACAGGGGTGGGAAGGCAATGAGCAGTTCTTC,CASSQQGWEGNEQFF
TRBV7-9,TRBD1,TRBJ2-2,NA,TGTGCCAGCAGGCTTACCAACAGGGGGCGCGGCGGGGAGCTGTTTTTT,CASRLTNRGRGGELFF
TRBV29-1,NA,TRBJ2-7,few,TGCAGCACAAGTCAGGGTTCGACCTACGAGCAGTACTTC,CSTSQGSTYEQYF
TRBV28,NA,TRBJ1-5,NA,TGTGCCAGCACCGAACCAGGGTCTCAGCCCCAGCATTTT,CASTEPGSQPQHF
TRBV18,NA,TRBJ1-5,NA,TGTGCCAGCTCTCCAGGGAGTGACAATCAGCCCCAGCATTTT,CASSPGSDNQPQHF
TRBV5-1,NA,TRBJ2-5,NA,TGCGCCAGCAGCTTGTTGGGAGTCCAAGAGACCCAGTACTTC,CASSLLGVQETQYF
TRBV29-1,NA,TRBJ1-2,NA,TGCAGCGTGCGCGACGAGCGAGCAGGGGATGGCTACACCTTC,CSVRDERAGDGYTF
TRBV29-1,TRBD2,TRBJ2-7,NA,TGCAGCGTATTCGGACTAGCGGGAAGCTCCTACGAGCAGTACTTC,CSVFGLAGSSYEQYF
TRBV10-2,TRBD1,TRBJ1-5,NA,TGCGCCAGCAATCGGCAGGGGGCTACTCAGCCCCAGCATTTT,CASNRQGATQPQHF
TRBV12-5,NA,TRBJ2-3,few,TGTGCTAGTGGTTTGGTCGGCACAGATACGCAGTATTTT,CASGLVGTDTQYF
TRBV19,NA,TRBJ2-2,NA,TGTGCCAGTAGTATTTCTAACGCCGGGGAGCTGTTTTTT,CASSISNAGELFF
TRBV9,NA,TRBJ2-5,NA,TGTGCCAGCAGCGTAGGTGCGGGTAACCAAGAGACCCAGTACTTC,CASSVGAGNQETQYF
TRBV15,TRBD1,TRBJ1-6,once,TGTGCCACCAGCTGGGGCAGGGGGTATAATTCACCCCTCCACTTT,CATSWGRGYNSPLHF